The T cell receptor (beta chain) under discussion was sequenced for a study of cytomegalovirus exposure and HLA in healthy donors. PCR involved 60 Vbeta and 13 Jbeta primers. Data came from immunoSEQ multiplex PCR; TCRdb stores just in-frame clones and leaves some out. The sample has about 230,000 clones, 75% to 90% seen once. CDR1 and CDR2 from the germline V gene are SEHNR and FQNEAQ (reference sequence). The CDR3 consists of 14 residues. With 10 bases removed from V and 7 bases from J, the gap between germline ends came to 17 bases. The V and J genes are TRBV7-9 and TRBJ1-6; D uncertain. The TCR was taken from a woman younger than 35 in good health and CMV-seronegative. Sequencing used PBMCs. CDR3 bases: TGTGCCATCGCGGAGGCCGGCGAAAATTCACCCCTCCACTTT. Protein sequence: CAIAEAGENSPLHF.